These 29 T cell receptor beta chains share one sample of origin, sequenced in a study of cytomegalovirus exposure and HLA in healthy donors. The primer mix had 60 Vbeta and 13 Jbeta primers. The protocol was immunoSEQ multiplex PCR, while the TCRdb copy is restricted to in-frame clones and leaves out a portion. This sample's table reports around 50,000 clones. The specimen was PBMCs. These receptors were obtained from a male donor in good health and CMV-seropositive.

This chain connects TRBV9 to TRBJ2-7; 7 bases are shared with TRBD2. Germline CDR1 SGDLS, CDR2 YYNGEE. The length of the CDR3 is 15 residues. With 1 base clipped from V and 0 bases from J, the junction kept 4 bases outside the gene matches. The CDR3 DNA sequence: TGTGCCAGCAGCGTAAGTTCGGGGGGCTCCTACGAGCAGTACTTC. Amino acid sequence: CASSVSSGGSYEQYF.

The chain uses TRBV5-1 and TRBJ2-7; 7 bases match TRBD2. Germline lookup yields CDR1 SGHRS and CDR2 YFSETQ. The CDR3 runs to 17 residues. V gave up 4 bases and J gave up 2 bases; unmatched junction bases: 15. The DNA of the CDR3 is TGCGCCAGCAGCCAGCTTGATCGGGGAGGGCTACCCTACGAGCAGTACTTC. Its translation: CASSQLDRGGLPYEQYF.

The genes are TRBV7-6 and TRBJ2-1; D is perhaps TRBD2 (5 bases). There are 15 residues in the CDR3. Trimming took 3 bases from V and 0 from J, leaving 9 bases between them. Per the germline V gene, CDR1 is SGHVS and CDR2 is FNYEAQ. The DNA of the CDR3 is TGTGCCAGCAGCTTGGGCACTAGCTCCTACAATGAGCAGTTCTTC. It specifies CASSLGTSSYNEQFF.

This chain links TRBV7-3 with TRBJ1-4; D not certain. Trimming took 5 bases from V and 6 from J, leaving 10 bases between them. The CDR3 extends over 13 amino acids. The germline V gene encodes CDR1 SGHTA and CDR2 FQGTGA. The CDR3 here is CASSPREHEKLFF. The CDR3 DNA sequence: TGTGCCAGCAGCCCTCGGGAGCATGAAAAACTGTTTTTT.

The genes are TRBV6-6 and TRBJ1-5; no clear D. This CDR3 spans 15 amino acids. Between the trimmed V and J ends, which lost 2 bases and 3 bases, there was a span of 11 bases. CDR1 is MNHNY, CDR2 SVGAGI, per germline (reference sequence). The CDR3 nucleotides read TGTGCCAGCAGTTACATCGAGGTGAACAATCAGCCCCAGCATTTT. As protein: CASSYIEVNNQPQHF.

The genes are TRBV2 and TRBJ2-1; 8 nucleotides agree with TRBD1. After removal of 7 bases from V and 4 bases from J, the junction contained 6 bases not matched to a gene. The germline gives CDR1 SNHLY, CDR2 FYNNEI. The CDR3 spans 14 residues. CDR3 in amino acids: CASTGRGPYNEQFF. CDR3 nucleotides: TGTGCCAGCACCGGCAGGGGGCCTTACAATGAGCAGTTCTTC. The variable domain in full, completed from reference TRBV2 and TRBJ2-1, reads EPEVTQTPSHQVTQMGQEVILRCVPISNHLYFYWYRQILGQKVEFLVSFYNNEISEKSEIFDDQFSVERPDGSNFTLKIRSTKLEDSAMYFCASTGRGPYNEQFFGPGTRLTVL.

The gene calls are TRBV9 and TRBJ2-5, with 11 positions matching TRBD2. J lost 4 bases, V lost 4 bases, and 6 bases had no gene match. The CDR3 has 15 amino acids. Per germline, CDR1 SGDLS and CDR2 YYNGEE. The CDR3 region has the DNA TGTGCCAGCAGCTCACGCGGACTAGCGGGAGAGACCCAGTACTTC. Translating gives CASSSRGLAGETQYF.

This chain connects TRBV2 to TRBJ2-5; D is possibly TRBD2 (7 bases). Germline CDR1 SNHLY, CDR2 FYNNEI. The CDR3 length is 12 residues. CDR3 nucleotides: TGTGCGGGGGGGCAGGTCCAAGAGACCCAGTACTTC. This sequence encodes CAGGQVQETQYF. Complete variable domain (other parts from reference TRBV2 and TRBJ2-5): EPEVTQTPSHQVTQMGQEVILRCVPISNHLYFYWYRQILGQKVEFLVSFYNNEISEKSEIFDDQFSVERPDGSNFTLKIRSTKLEDSAMYFCAGGQVQETQYFGPGTRLLVL.

The V call is TRBV7-9, the J call TRBJ1-6; D uncertain. The CDR3 totals 14 residues. Trimming stripped 5 bases from V and 9 bases from J, with 14 bases between. Germline CDR1 reads SEHNR; CDR2 reads FQNEAQ (reference sequence). In DNA form, the CDR3 reads TGTGCCAGCAGCCCCGCTGCCACGAGTTCACCCCTCCACTTT. Its protein product is CASSPAATSSPLHF.

The chain links TRBV7-7 to TRBJ2-5, with a possible D match to TRBD2 (6 bases). The CDR3 totals 13 residues. The germline V gene encodes CDR1 SSHAT and CDR2 FNYEAQ (reference sequence). V lost 5 bases and J lost 4, with 11 bases in between. CDR3 nucleotide sequence: TGTGCCAGCAGCGGGGGGATGAGAGAGACCCAGTACTTC. Translated, it gives CASSGGMRETQYF.

The genes are TRBV29-1 and TRBJ2-7; the match to TRBD1 covers 7 bases. With V trimmed by 4 bases and J by 2 bases, 5 bases remained unmatched. This CDR3 has 13 amino acids. Germline loops: CDR1 SQVTM, CDR2 ANQGSEA. The CDR3: CSVGQGSTYEQYF. The DNA for the CDR3 is TGCAGCGTTGGACAGGGTTCCACCTACGAGCAGTACTTC.

CDR3: CASSPEGGGNSPLHF. In nucleotides, the CDR3 is TGTGCCAGCAGCCCTGAGGGGGGGGGTAATTCACCCCTCCACTTT. The V gene is TRBV7-9, the J gene TRBJ1-6; the D gene is possibly TRBD1 (6 bases). Per germline, CDR1 SEHNR and CDR2 FQNEAQ (reference sequence). This CDR3 has 15 residues. The germline V and J ends were trimmed by 5 bases and 6 bases, with 14 bases remaining between them.

The V gene is TRBV9, the J gene TRBJ2-7, with a possible D match to TRBD2 (6 bases). Germline V gene lookup returns CDR1 SGDLS and CDR2 YYNGEE. Trimming removed 4 bases at V and 6 bases at J, with 14 bases between. The CDR3 is 13 amino acids. CDR3 loop: CASSSMEGSEQYF. The CDR3 DNA reads TGTGCCAGCAGCTCAATGGAGGGTTCCGAGCAGTACTTC.

The chain carries TRBV4-2 and TRBJ2-1, with D unclear. The V and J ends lost 0 bases and 6 bases respectively, with 12 bases between them. Looked up from germline, CDR1 is LGHNA and CDR2 is YNFKEQ. This CDR3 is 15 amino acids long. The CDR3 DNA sequence: TGTGCCAGCAGCCAAGAATTTGGGCAGATCAATGAGCAGTTCTTC. Translated, it gives CASSQEFGQINEQFF.

The CDR3 bases are TGTGCCAGCTCACCACCGGCCGAGCGACATGAGCAGTTCTTC. This codes for CASSPPAERHEQFF. The rearrangement joins TRBV18 to TRBJ2-1; D is unclear. The CDR3 has 14 residues. The ends were cut back, 0 bases at V and 8 bases at J, with 11 bases in the middle. Looked up from germline, CDR1 is KGHSH and CDR2 is LQKENI.

CDR3 in DNA: TGTGCCAGCAGTGAGCGGGGGGCCCTGTACAATGAGCAGTTCTTC. This codes for CASSERGALYNEQFF. The V gene is TRBV2, the J gene TRBJ2-1, with 8 bases identical to TRBD2. From germline, CDR1 is SNHLY and CDR2 FYNNEI. This CDR3 contains 15 residues. J lost 4 bases, V lost 3 bases, and 5 bases had no gene match.

The chain combines TRBV29-1 with TRBJ2-3; D may be TRBD2 (5 bases). Germline values: CDR1 SQVTM, CDR2 ANQGSEA. V was cut by 1 base and J by 2 bases, with 13 bases left in between. The CDR3 runs 15 residues. The CDR3 nucleotides read TGCAGCGTTGAAGGACACTCCGGGGTCACAGATACGCAGTATTTT. As protein: CSVEGHSGVTDTQYF.

The V gene is TRBV27, the J gene TRBJ2-7; 9 bases are shared with TRBD2. This CDR3 spans 16 amino acids. Looked up from germline, CDR1 is MNHEY and CDR2 is SMNVEV (reference sequence). V shed 5 bases and J 0 bases; nucleotides not matched to a gene: 8. The CDR3 nucleotides read TGTGCCAGCAGTCTCCATCTAGCGGGGAGCTCCTACGAGCAGTACTTC. Encoded protein: CASSLHLAGSSYEQYF.

The J gene is TRBJ2-1, the V gene TRBV5-1; 9 bases match TRBD1. Germline CDR1 SGHRS, CDR2 YFSETQ. After removal of 4 bases from V and 4 bases from J, the junction contained 3 bases not matched to a gene. This CDR3 contains 14 residues. The DNA of the CDR3 is TGCGCCAGCAGCATCGGGACAGGGTACAATGAGCAGTTCTTC. Translating it yields CASSIGTGYNEQFF.

The chain has TRBV4-2 and TRBJ2-3; TRBD2 matches 8 bases. CDR3 size: 17 residues. Trimming at V came to 1 base and at J to 0 bases, leaving 6 bases not matched to a gene. Germline V lookup: CDR1 LGHNA, CDR2 YNFKEQ. The CDR3 protein is CASSQVAGGFSTDTQYF. The CDR3 DNA reads as TGTGCCAGCAGCCAAGTCGCGGGGGGCTTTAGCACAGATACGCAGTATTTT.

The chain links TRBV5-4 to TRBJ2-3; 8 nucleotides align to TRBD2. Germline CDR1 is SGHNT and CDR2 is YYREEE (reference sequence). Germline trimming cut 2 bases from V and 5 bases from J; bases unmatched to any gene: 7. This CDR3 is 15 amino acids long. DNA for the CDR3: TGTGCCAGCAGCTTTTACGGGGGGGCCAGAGATACGCAGTATTTT. Translating it yields CASSFYGGARDTQYF.

The chain links TRBV29-1 to TRBJ1-3, with a weak D call TRBD1 (6 bases). The germline gives CDR1 SQVTM, CDR2 ANQGSEA. The CDR3 sequence is 14 residues long. The V gene lost 3 bases and the J gene lost 4 bases, with 13 bases spanning the gap. The CDR3 sequence is CSVDTDQGGNTIYF. CDR3 nucleotide sequence: TGCAGCGTTGACACGGACCAGGGGGGAAACACCATATATTTT. The full variable domain, its missing parts supplied by reference TRBV29-1 and TRBJ1-3, is SAVISQKPSRDICQRGTSLTIQCQVDSQVTMMFWYRQQPGQSLTLIATANQGSEATYESGFVIDKFPISRPNLTFSTLTVSNMSPEDSSIYLCSVDTDQGGNTIYFGEGSWLTVV.

The chain joins TRBV10-1 to TRBJ1-5; D is unclear. The V gene's germline CDR1 is WNHNN and CDR2 SYGVQD (reference sequence). The CDR3 spans 13 residues. Trimming shortened V by 6 bases and J by 3 bases, and 9 bases separated the two germline ends. In nucleotides, the CDR3 is TGCGCCAGCAGATGGCAACACAATCAGCCCCAGCATTTT. Translating gives CASRWQHNQPQHF.

The chain joins TRBV4-2 to TRBJ2-2; D remains ambiguous. From germline, CDR1 is LGHNA and CDR2 YNFKEQ. The length of the CDR3 is 13 residues. Trimming removed 5 bases at V and 5 bases at J, with 9 bases between. As DNA, the CDR3 is TGTGCCAGCAGCTACACAGTAACCGGGGAGCTGTTTTTT. Protein: CASSYTVTGELFF.

V usage is TRBV7-9 and J usage is TRBJ1-4, with 7 bases lining up with TRBD1. Germline CDR1 SEHNR, CDR2 FQNEAQ (reference sequence). The CDR3 is made up of 15 amino acids. The V and J ends lost 5 bases and 0 bases, in that order; junction bases with no gene match: 3. In DNA, the CDR3 is TGTGCCAGCAGCCGAGGGACAGCAACTAATGAAAAACTGTTTTTT. The encoded protein is CASSRGTATNEKLFF.

The rearrangement uses TRBV9 and TRBJ2-7, with TRBD2 matching over 9 bases. The CDR3 length is 15 residues. The J segment lost 6 bases and the V segment lost 4 bases, leaving 11 bases of the junction unmatched. The germline CDR1 and CDR2 sequences are SGDLS and YYNGEE. CDR3 coding DNA: TGTGCCAGCAGCCCGCGGGGGGGCCTTCTCCGCGAGCAGTACTTC. This encodes CASSPRGGLLREQYF.

The CDR3 reads CASSPMLLEQYF. In DNA form, the CDR3 reads TGTGCCAGCAGTCCTATGCTCCTCGAGCAGTACTTC. The chain has TRBV6-6 and TRBJ2-5; no reliable D call. Near its end, the DNA agrees better with TRBJ2-7, so the J call may be wrong. This CDR3 contains 12 residues. Germline V lookup: CDR1 MNHNY, CDR2 SVGAGI (reference sequence).

The chain combines TRBV4-1 with TRBJ2-2; TRBD2 is a possible D gene (5 bases). V was pared by 4 bases and J by 4 bases, with 16 bases between. CDR1 is MGHRA and CDR2 is YSYEKL in the germline V gene. This CDR3 region has 16 residues. The CDR3 reads CASSRTSSAGTGELFF. CDR3 nucleotide sequence: TGCGCCAGCAGCCGAACATCCTCTGCGGGCACCGGGGAGCTGTTTTTT.

This chain uses TRBV5-5 with TRBJ2-5, with D possibly matching TRBD1 (6 bases). The germline CDR1 and CDR2 sequences are SGHKS and YYEKEE (reference sequence). Trimming took off 1 base at V and 0 bases at J, with 7 bases between the two ends. The CDR3 has 14 residues. CDR3 protein: CASSLRGYQETQYF. The CDR3 bases are TGTGCCAGCAGCTTGAGGGGGTACCAAGAGACCCAGTACTTC.